This T cell receptor (beta chain) emerged from a study of read filtering for tumor transcriptome and immune sequencing (dated by TCRdb to 2020 to 2022). With respect to the entire study: The cohort was composed of 17 male and some 13 female patients, with a mean age of approximately 70 years and an age range of roughly 47 to 90. After DNase treatment, whole-transcriptome libraries were prepared with the TruSeq RNA Access Library Prep Kit. Under revised international staging, about eight patients fell into R-ISS I, more than 15 into R-ISS II and roughly 7 into R-ISS III. Using the same bone marrow samples, the study compared TCR repertoires obtained by targeted immune repertoire sequencing with those obtained by bulk whole-transcriptome sequencing. TCR-region mapped reads per sample ranged from about 3.5 to 11 million with IR-seq versus only about 85 to 1273 with RNA-seq. A main aim was a read-filtering strategy for immune repertoire data, specifically whether clonotypes supported by a single read should be removed.

The germline V gene provides CDR1 MDHEN and CDR2 SYDVKM. V lost 5 bases and J lost 6 bases; the stretch between them is 14 bases long. The CDR3 measures 14 amino acids from cysteine to phenylalanine. CDR3 DNA is the only sequence kept; it has 42 bases, read in frame from the first base. Bone marrow was sampled from every patient at the time of active disease. Isolation of bone marrow mononuclear cells was performed by Ficoll-Hypaque density gradient centrifugation. To remove myeloma plasma cells, the cells were labeled with CD138 magnetic microbeads on a MACS separator, and CD138-negative cells were then collected by negative selection. Flow cytometry with CD138 antibodies on an Attune NxT was used to check how pure the isolated cells were. Total RNA was extracted with TRIzol reagent and quantified with a NanoDrop spectrophotometer. For each patient, paired RNA-seq and IR-seq were run on the CD138-negative bone marrow sample from that patient.

Results the study describes overall, beyond this receptor: Rather than purified T cells, the sorted CD138-negative fraction was a mixed bone marrow immune population. The correlation between IR-seq and RNA-seq shared clonotype proportions rose when single-read clonotypes were removed. Compared with RNA-seq, IR-seq captured clonotypes at much greater depth and more reliably, and a smaller IR-seq throughput was enough to identify most of the shared clonotypes. In IR-seq, single-read clonotypes were roughly 84% of clonotypes but around 3.2% of total reads; in RNA-seq they were about three quarters of clonotypes and about 40% of reads.

TCR libraries were built from 400 ng RNA with the Immunoverse kit, using molecular barcoded adaptors covering alpha/delta and beta/gamma chains. TCR library preparation used the same RNA that went into transcriptome sequencing. An Illumina HiSeq 4000 with 2 x 150 cycles was used to sequence the TCR libraries. Processing in the source paper ran as follows. TCR reads were aligned to human V, D, J and C references and assembled into CDR3 clonotypes with MiXCR, including quality filtering and error correction. The tcR package in R was used for analysis of clonotype counts and gene usage diversity. For inspection of raw mapping reads, RNA-seq reads were mapped by STAR aligner version 2.5.3a onto GRCh37 of the human genome. To test how sequencing depth affected the clonotypes detected, IR-seq fastq files were randomly downsampled with Seqtk 1.3. TCRdb ran its own pipeline on the public reads, namely fastp trimming at Q25 and MiXCR clone calling, and kept in-frame beta chains. Entries are consolidated by CDR3 protein sequence, retaining the most common genes and DNA. TCRdb, not the authors, supplied the V and J calls. The sample has fewer than 35,000 distinct CDR3 sequences on record, approximately 17% of them singletons. The top ten clonotypes cover about a sixth of the sample.

This clonotype showed up many times. What antigen it recognizes has not been identified. Base quality data are lacking; no much larger clone is found one base away. This receptor was taken from a donor at least 40 years old with multiple myeloma. Sample: a population of CD138-negative cells sorted from bone marrow. In light of the paper, this sample's cell subset or site label describes: bone marrow mononuclear cells depleted of CD138+ plasma/myeloma cells by negative magnetic selection. Rearrangement joined TRBV28 to TRBJ2-1, and TRBD2 may be the D gene, going by 5 matching bases. The DNA sequence is given as TGTGCCAGCAGTCTCCCCTACCGGGGCAATGAGCAGTTCTTC. This is translated as CASSLPYRGNEQFF.